These T cell receptor beta chains were read from a single sample in a study of shared clonotypes between healthy human individuals. Profiled with immunoSEQ multiplex PCR; TCRdb holds only in-frame clones, not every one. The top ten hold approximately 23% of the sample, which has approximately 98,000 clones, around 68% seen once. Sequencing was performed on memory CD8+ T cells sorted from blood. The receptors stem from a woman in her twenties or thirties in good health. The CDR3 runs from the conserved cysteine through the conserved F or W.

CDR3 length | V gene | CDR3 protein
16 | TRBV18 | CASSPTGGGMLEPQHF
16 | TRBV4-2 | CASSHGQGRTLRELFF
14 | TRBV19 | CASRSLTVFTEAFF
14 | TRBV11-2 | CASSPTGNAYEQYF
11 | TRBV6-6 | CASRSLNEQFF
16 | TRBV28 | CASSSVGQQDNYEQYF
17 | TRBV7-6 | CASSLVWRGSSYNEQFF
16 | TRBV27 | CASSPSTSGRAYEQYF
15 | TRBV11-3 | CASSLGGVSYNEQFF
15 | TRBV6-6 | CATQGLAGGTDTQYF
13 | TRBV5-1 | CASSFAGENTIYF
13 | TRBV12-5 | CASGLNQYNEQFF
13 | TRBV15 | CATSRYRGNGYTF
15 | TRBV11-2 | CASSLLGTSTDTQYF
16 | TRBV4-2 | CASSQMAGGSSYEQYF
15 | TRBV27 | CASSSRLAGEGEQFF
16 | TRBV6-1 | CASSEATTGAKNIQYF
14 | TRBV27 | CASMTTTGITEAFF
15 | TRBV6-4 | CASSATSGSSETQYF
13 | TRBV5-1 | CASSLQRPEELFF
15 | TRBV6-1 | CASSEAVSEGYGYTF
15 | TRBV5-5 | CASSPNRQGIETQYF
18 | TRBV25-1 | CASSDGSGGGVPHYEQYF
13 | TRBV5-1 | CASRPGLLHEQYF
14 | TRBV19 | CATSGRALGNEQFF
17 | TRBV13 | CASSLEGETGRQYEQYF
16 | TRBV28 | CASQPDLVVLYNEQFF
12 | TRBV2 | CAGRGGWTEAFF
13 | TRBV29-1 | CSGTSSGANVLTF
16 | TRBV28 | CASSSGGPGGTDTQYF
17 | TRBV25-1 | CASSEWGTGDFKGELFF
13 | TRBV30 | CAWEGQNTDTQYF
15 | TRBV28 | CASSFRTSGVYEQYF
15 | TRBV28 | CASSPTGGRPDTQYF
12 | TRBV11-2 | CASTAGGYEQYF
15 | TRBV5-1 | CASSWATDRAKTQYF
17 | TRBV7-6 | CASSSGQDLGYLGELFF
15 | TRBV28 | CASSLYRGQGTEAFF
14 | TRBV5-1 | CASSSGTAQETQYF
14 | TRBV2 | CASTRMSGANVLTF
13 | TRBV27 | CASSRVSGNGYTF
14 | TRBV9 | CASSVSGTNEKLFF